The present TCR beta chain was sequenced within a study of beta chain features in type 1 diabetes. Reverse transcribing all isolated RNA meant expressed TCRB transcripts were sequenced. TCRdb's table, derived via immunoSEQ multiplex PCR, lists solely in-frame clones and lacks some. Of 150,000 or so clones listed, 7.5% to 10% were seen once; the top ten hold 2.3%. The sequence came from a woman aged 18-35 years in good health. Sequenced input: central memory CD4+ T cells from blood.

The CDR3 region is CASSRNSLGTDTQYF. CDR3 bases: TGCGCCAGCAGCCGCAACTCTTTGGGCACAGATACGCAGTATTTT. This sequence joins TRBV5-1 and TRBJ2-3; D gene uncertain. V dropped 4 bases and J dropped 1 base, with 13 bases sitting between them. Germline V gene data show CDR1 as SGHRS and CDR2 as YFSETQ. CDR3 length equals 15 residues.